Listed below are T cell receptor beta chains from one sample, sequenced in a study of cytomegalovirus exposure and HLA in healthy donors. The assay was immunoSEQ multiplex PCR, and TCRdb's table has in-frame clones only and misses some. The sample has about 250,000 clones; under 80% are singletons. Sequencing used PBMCs. The receptors here all came from a female donor in good health and CMV-seronegative. The CDR3 runs from the conserved cysteine through the conserved F or W. D genes are given only for firm matches. Rows give clone size only sometimes, using once, few, many, or a class for an expanded clone.

size	D	V	length	J	DNA	CDR3
-	-	TRBV15	13	TRBJ2-7	TGTGCCACCAGCAGACAGGTAGAGGGCGAGCAGTACTTC	CATSRQVEGEQYF
-	-	TRBV4-1	16	TRBJ2-1	TGCGCCAGCAGCCAAGAAGGGTGGGAGGCCCTGAATGAGCAGTTCTTC	CASSQEGWEALNEQFF
-	-	TRBV4-2	16	TRBJ2-1	TGTGCCAGCAGCCAAGGAACCCCTACTAGCAGGGCCCTTCAGTTCTTC	CASSQGTPTSRALQFF
once	-	TRBV9	15	TRBJ1-4	TGTGCCAGCAGCCTCCCTGGCGGTACTAATGAAAAACTGTTTTTT	CASSLPGGTNEKLFF
-	-	TRBV7-9	13	TRBJ2-2	TGTGCCAGCAGCACAGGGAACACCGGGGAGCTGTTTTTT	CASSTGNTGELFF
-	-	TRBV4-1	17	TRBJ1-2	TGCGCCAGCAGCCAAGAACGACAGACAGTCTGGGGGGGTGGCTACACCTTC	CASSQERQTVWGGGYTF
once	-	TRBV9	13	TRBJ1-1	TGTGCCAGCACTACGGTCGGGGGGACTGAAGCTTTCTTT	CASTTVGGTEAFF
once	-	TRBV5-5	17	TRBJ2-5	TGTGCCAGCAGCGCGATGGGTTACAGGGCTCTCCAAGAGACCCAGTACTTC	CASSAMGYRALQETQYF
-	TRBD2	TRBV11-2	15	TRBJ2-7	TGTGCCAGCAGCCCTCGTCTAGCGGGAGCCTACGAGCAGTACTTC	CASSPRLAGAYEQYF
-	TRBD1	TRBV6-1	15	TRBJ2-7	TGTGCCAGCAGTGCCTGGACAGGGCCCCAATACGAGCAGTACTTC	CASSAWTGPQYEQYF
-	TRBD1	TRBV9	14	TRBJ1-2	TGTGCCAGCAGTACAACAGGGGGCGTCTATGGCTACACCTTC	CASSTTGGVYGYTF
-	-	TRBV4-1	15	TRBJ2-7	TGCGCCAGCAGCCAAGAGCCCGGGAACTCCTACGAGCAGTACTTC	CASSQEPGNSYEQYF
-	TRBD2	TRBV27	12	TRBJ2-7	TGTGCCGCCGGGACTAGCGTCTACGAGCAGTACTTC	CAAGTSVYEQYF
-	TRBD2	TRBV30	16	TRBJ2-1	TGTGCCTGGAGTGAGGCGGGAGGAAGCCCGTACAATGAGCAGTTCTTC	CAWSEAGGSPYNEQFF
-	-	TRBV11-2	14	TRBJ2-7	TGTGCCAGCAGCTTAACGACAGTTACCTACGAGCAGTACTTC	CASSLTTVTYEQYF
few	-	TRBV19	16	TRBJ1-5	TGTGCCAGTAGTATAGAGGGGCTCGGGCGCAATCAGCCCCAGCATTTT	CASSIEGLGRNQPQHF
once	-	TRBV5-1	15	TRBJ2-3	TGCGCCAGCAGCTTGGTTACTAGCCCCTCAGATACGCAGTATTTT	CASSLVTSPSDTQYF
-	TRBD1	TRBV2	13	TRBJ1-2	TGTGCCAGCAGCCGGGACAGCCAAGGGTACTACACCTTC	CASSRDSQGYYTF
few	-	TRBV7-9	15	TRBJ1-1	TGTTCCAGCAGCTTTGCGGCAGGCGGGGACACTGAAGCTTTCTTT	CSSSFAAGGDTEAFF
-	-	TRBV27	14	TRBJ1-5	TGTGCCAGCAGTTCGGAAAGGGGGAATCAGCCCCAGCATTTT	CASSSERGNQPQHF
-	TRBD2	TRBV2	16	TRBJ2-3	TGTGCCAGCAGTTGGGAAGAGCGGGAGGGATCAGATACGCAGTATTTT	CASSWEEREGSDTQYF
-	-	TRBV7-9	15	TRBJ2-2	TGTGCCAGCAGCCCGTACAGGATTAACACCGGGGAGCTGTTTTTT	CASSPYRINTGELFF
-	TRBD2	TRBV7-8	14	TRBJ2-5	TGTGCCAGCAGCGGGACTAGCGGGAGTGAGACCCAGTACTTC	CASSGTSGSETQYF